Listed here are 27 T cell receptor beta chains from one sample, sequenced in a study of T cells in Graves' hyperthyroidism and ophthalmopathy. The CDR3 regions of TCR beta were amplified from RNA transcripts. An initial round of RT-PCR targeting the TCR CDR3 relied on the HTBI primer set. TCRdb fed the multiplex PCR reads into MiXCR, producing one record per CDR3 protein. The data contain hundreds of thousands of distinct CDR3 sequences, about 15% of them singletons. Sequences were obtained from blood. These receptors originate from a woman between 40 and 50 years old with Graves' ophthalmopathy.

This sequence joins TRBV25-1 and TRBJ2-7; TRBD1 matches 9 bases. Germline V gives CDR1 MGHDK, CDR2 SYGVNS. The CDR3 has 15 residues. Trimming cost V 2 bases and J 5 bases; bases outside gene matches: 7. The CDR3 DNA reads TGTGCCAGCAGTGAACCGGGACAGGGTGGCCACGAGCAGTACTTC. Translation: CASSEPGQGGHEQYF.

This clonotype was found many times. The chain is built from TRBV10-3 and TRBJ2-5; 14 bases match TRBD2. The CDR3 extends over 18 amino acids. Trimming at V came to 2 bases and at J to 4 bases, leaving 9 bases not matched to a gene. CDR1 is ENHRY, CDR2 SYGVKD, per germline. The CDR3 nucleotides are TGTGCCATCAGTGAGGGGACTAGCGGGAGTCGTCGCACAGAGACCCAGTACTTC. Amino acid sequence: CAISEGTSGSRRTETQYF.

This chain uses TRBV6-1 with TRBJ1-2, with 8 nucleotides matching TRBD1. CDR3 length: 14 residues. Trimming removed 6 bases from V and 0 bases from J; junction bases left unmatched: 3. Germline-derived CDR1 and CDR2 are MNHNS and SASEGT. CDR3 loop: CASRTGETNYGYTF. Written as DNA, the CDR3 is TGTGCCAGCAGGACAGGGGAGACTAACTATGGCTACACCTTC.

This clonotype was observed at least ten times. The rearrangement links TRBV30 to TRBJ1-6, with unresolved D. From germline, CDR1 is GTSNPN and CDR2 SVGIG (reference sequence). The V gene lost 4 bases and the J gene lost 6 bases, with 7 bases spanning the gap. The CDR3 contains 12 residues. CDR3 coding DNA: TGTGCCTGGACAAGGACTAATTCACCCCTCCACTTT. Its protein product is CAWTRTNSPLHF.

In its sample, this clonotype was seen many times. This chain uses TRBV28 with TRBJ2-7; 9 bases map to TRBD2. The germline CDR1 and CDR2 sequences are MDHEN and SYDVKM. CDR3 length: 15 residues. After removal of 6 bases from V and 2 bases from J, the junction contained 8 bases not matched to a gene. The chain's CDR3 is CASSKPGLATYEQYF. The CDR3 bases are TGTGCCAGCAGCAAGCCGGGACTAGCAACCTACGAGCAGTACTTC. Looking up the rest from reference TRBV28 and TRBJ2-7 gives the full variable domain: DVKVTQSSRYLVKRTGEKVFLECVQDMDHENMFWYRQDPGLGLRLIYFSYDVKMKEKGDIPEGYSVSREKKERFSLILESASTNQTSMYLCASSKPGLATYEQYFGPGTRLTVT.

Ten or more counts support this clonotype. This chain links TRBV12-3 or TRBV12-4 with TRBJ1-1, with no clear D. Trimming removed 2 bases at V and 2 bases at J, with 12 bases between. The CDR3 runs to 15 residues. This chain's CDR3 is CASSLRTSTNTEAFF. The CDR3 coding sequence is TGTGCCAGCAGTTTACGTACTAGTACTAACACTGAAGCTTTCTTT.

This clonotype was picked up many times. The chain is built from TRBV11-3 and TRBJ1-2; D uncertain. Germline CDR1 is SGHNT and CDR2 is YENEEA. Trimming stripped 5 bases from V and 6 bases from J, with 16 bases between. The CDR3 sequence is 14 residues long. The CDR3 DNA follows: TGTGCCAGCAGCAACATCCACGGGGAACATGGCTACACCTTC. It translates to CASSNIHGEHGYTF.

This clonotype was recorded many times. The rearrangement links TRBV7-2 to TRBJ1-2; D is unresolved. The V end was cut by 5 bases, the J end by 4 bases, with 14 bases between. The CDR3 runs to 14 residues. Germline CDR1 and CDR2: SGHTA and FQGNSA. Written as DNA, the CDR3 is TGTGCCAGCAGCCGATATCGCAGCGGCTATGGCTACACCTTC. Protein sequence: CASSRYRSGYGYTF.

This clonotype was observed many times. The chain carries TRBV28 and TRBJ1-5; 7 nucleotides line up with TRBD1. Trimming cost V 2 bases and J 5 bases; bases outside gene matches: 3. Germline loops: CDR1 MDHEN, CDR2 SYDVKM. The CDR3 totals 14 residues. The CDR3 DNA reads TGTGCCAGCAGTTTACAGGGGGAGGATCAGCCCCAGCATTTT. Protein sequence: CASSLQGEDQPQHF. Full variable domain (rest looked up from reference TRBV28 and TRBJ1-5): DVKVTQSSRYLVKRTGEKVFLECVQDMDHENMFWYRQDPGLGLRLIYFSYDVKMKEKGDIPEGYSVSREKKERFSLILESASTNQTSMYLCASSLQGEDQPQHFGDGTRLSIL.

This clonotype was counted ten times or more. This chain uses TRBV4-1 with TRBJ2-5; tentatively, D is TRBD2 (6 bases). Germline CDR1 and CDR2: MGHRA and YSYEKL. Trimming left V 2 bases short and J 1 base short, with 8 bases between. This CDR3 contains 14 residues. CDR3 nucleotides: TGCGCCAGCAGCCAATCGGGACTCCAAGAGACCCAGTACTTC. This gives the protein CASSQSGLQETQYF.

This clonotype was observed at least ten times. The genes are TRBV10-3 and TRBJ2-5; D gene uncertain. This CDR3 has 13 residues. V was shortened by 2 bases and J by 5 bases, with 9 bases between the two germline ends. From germline, CDR1 is ENHRY and CDR2 SYGVKD. The chain's CDR3 is CAISEDLEETQYF. As DNA, the CDR3 is TGTGCCATCAGTGAGGACCTGGAGGAGACCCAGTACTTC.

The chain has TRBV11-2 and TRBJ2-5; D is possibly TRBD1 or TRBD2 (5 bases each). Germline lookup yields CDR1 SGHAT and CDR2 FQNNGV. CDR3 length: 16 residues. The V gene lost 5 bases and the J gene lost 9 bases, with 25 bases spanning the gap. For the CDR3, the DNA is TGTGCCAGCAGCACAGGTACCGGGACCGGGTATGTCTCCCAGTACTTC. This codes for CASSTGTGTGYVSQYF.

This clonotype has only a few counts. The chain recombines TRBV6-1 with TRBJ1-1, with 10 bases lining up with TRBD1. The CDR3 contains 13 residues. Germline V gene sequence: CDR1 MNHNS, CDR2 SASEGT. With 5 bases clipped from V and 11 bases from J, the junction kept 8 bases outside the gene matches. DNA of the CDR3: TGTGCCAGCAGTAGGGACAGGGGCTATGTCGCTTTCTTT. This codes for CASSRDRGYVAFF.

The V gene is TRBV6-2 or TRBV6-3, the J gene TRBJ1-1; no clear D gene. The V and J ends lost 5 bases and 3 bases respectively, with 13 bases between them. In germline, CDR1 is MNHEY, CDR2 SVGEGT. CDR3 length: 14 residues. Written as DNA, the CDR3 is TGTGCCAGCAGTACACCGAGTGGGCACACTGAAGCTTTCTTT. Translated: CASSTPSGHTEAFF.

This clonotype was picked up a small number of times. V is TRBV19 and J is TRBJ2-2, with 7 bases identical to TRBD1. CDR1 LNHDA and CDR2 SQIVND come from the germline V gene (reference sequence). V lost 5 bases, J lost 6 bases, and 12 bases stayed unmatched. The CDR3 is 16 residues long. Here the CDR3 reads CASSPTGTVGAGELFF. The CDR3, as DNA: TGTGCCAGTAGTCCTACCGGGACAGTAGGGGCCGGGGAGCTGTTTTTT.

The chain couples TRBV30 to TRBJ1-5, with 7 bases identical to TRBD1. Germline lookup yields CDR1 GTSNPN and CDR2 SVGIG (reference sequence). V dropped 0 bases and J dropped 5; count of bases not matched to a gene: 7. There are 15 residues in the CDR3. CDR3 DNA sequence: TGTGCCTGGAGTGTGATGGGGGACAGTTATCAGCCCCAGCATTTT. This codes for CAWSVMGDSYQPQHF.

This clonotype was recorded many times. The chain uses TRBV24-1 and TRBJ2-7; a possible D gene is TRBD1 (8 bases). This CDR3 region has 22 residues. Germline V gene lookup returns CDR1 KGHDR and CDR2 SFDVKD. V was trimmed by 3 bases and J by 2 bases, leaving 34 bases between them. CDR3 loop: CATSDPVAQGQGDSGGTYEQYF. The CDR3, as DNA: TGTGCCACCAGTGATCCAGTTGCCCAAGGACAGGGAGACTCCGGGGGGACCTACGAGCAGTACTTC.

In this sample, this clonotype turned up many times. CDR3 in DNA: TGCAGTGCCTTCAGACTAGCGGGGATCCAAGAGACCCAGTACTTC. Amino acid sequence: CSAFRLAGIQETQYF. The chain has TRBV20-1 and TRBJ2-5, with TRBD2 matching over 11 bases. From germline, CDR1 is DFQATT and CDR2 SNEGSKA (reference sequence). The trim removed 6 bases at V and 1 base at J, leaving 7 bases unmatched. This CDR3 has 15 amino acids.

This clonotype was picked up many times. V and J are TRBV12-3 or TRBV12-4 and TRBJ2-7; 7 positions agree with TRBD2. The trim removed 6 bases at V and 9 bases at J, leaving 14 bases unmatched. The CDR3 is 14 amino acids. The CDR3 reads CASSRTRGLGGQYF. As DNA, the CDR3 is TGTGCCAGCAGCCGGACTAGAGGGTTGGGCGGGCAGTACTTC.

This clonotype was detected a few times. A much bigger clone sits one base away, suggesting this may be a read error. The chain has TRBV6-5 and TRBJ1-1; D might be TRBD1 (5 bases). CDR1 MNHEY and CDR2 SVGAGI come from the germline V gene. Trimming removed 2 bases at V and 6 bases at J, with 13 bases between. This CDR3 region has 14 residues. The CDR3 nucleotides read TGTGCCAGCAGTTACGCCCCAGGGTCGTCTGAAGCTTTCTTT. This sequence encodes CASSYAPGSSEAFF.

This clonotype was recorded at least ten times. The chain recombines TRBV5-1 with TRBJ1-1; D possibly corresponds to TRBD1 (5 bases). CDR1 is SGHRS, CDR2 YFSETQ, per germline. The CDR3 has 16 residues. Between the trimmed V and J ends, which lost 0 bases and 3 bases, there was a span of 15 bases. CDR3 coding DNA: TGCGCCAGCAGCTTGGCGTCGAACACAGGTTACACTGAAGCTTTCTTT. Amino acids: CASSLASNTGYTEAFF.

This clonotype was seen ten or more times. The chain joins TRBV15 to TRBJ1-6; possible D gene TRBD1, 5 bases. The CDR3 is made up of 15 amino acids. Per germline, CDR1 LNHNV and CDR2 YYDKDF (reference sequence). The germline V and J ends were trimmed by 5 bases and 10 bases, with 18 bases remaining between them. The DNA for the CDR3 is TGTGCCACCAGCGTGTACCGGGACCGCAAATCACCCCTCCACTTT. The encoded protein is CATSVYRDRKSPLHF.

Turning to this clonotype: The junction differs from germline at one of its ends, possibly a read error. The CDR3 DNA reads TGTGCCAGCAGCGTCGGGGACAGTATTGACGAGCGGTACTTC. Amino acids: CASSVGDSIDERYF. This rearrangement joins TRBV9 to TRBJ2-7; 7 bases map to TRBD1. From germline, CDR1 is SGDLS and CDR2 YYNGEE. The CDR3 length is 14 residues.

This sequence joins TRBV12-3 or TRBV12-4 and TRBJ1-5; D ambiguous. CDR3 length equals 13 residues. The V and J ends lost 6 bases and 3 bases respectively, with 9 bases between them. CDR3 DNA sequence: TGTGCCAGCAGCCCACCGATCAATCAGCCCCAGCATTTT. Its translation is CASSPPINQPQHF.

Turning to this clonotype: A much larger clone is a single base away; this may be a read error. The V gene is TRBV11-1, the J gene TRBJ2-7; 9 positions match TRBD2. Germline CDR1 and CDR2: SGHAT and FQDESV (reference sequence). With V trimmed by 5 bases and J by 0 bases, 8 bases remained unmatched. The CDR3 loop spans 16 amino acids. DNA for the CDR3: TGTGCCAGCAGCCTTGGCGGGGGGGGAGGCTCCTACGAGCAGTACTTC. This translates into CASSLGGGGGSYEQYF.

The sample holds many counts of this clonotype. The chain carries TRBV24-1 and TRBJ2-5, with D tentatively TRBD1 or TRBD2 (5 bases each). Germline V gene lookup returns CDR1 KGHDR and CDR2 SFDVKD. The CDR3 is 16 amino acids. Trimming removed 4 bases at V and 0 bases at J, with 14 bases between. This chain's CDR3 is CATSDRGTSYQETQYF. The CDR3 region has the DNA TGTGCCACCAGTGACCGTGGGACGTCGTACCAAGAGACCCAGTACTTC.

This clonotype was observed a few times. The chain joins TRBV4-1 to TRBJ1-5; D call uncertain. CDR1 is MGHRA and CDR2 is YSYEKL in the germline V gene. The ends were cut back, 0 bases at V and 5 bases at J, with 17 bases in the middle. CDR3 size: 17 residues. The chain's CDR3 is CASSQDSGGRLYQPQHF. The CDR3 DNA reads as TGCGCCAGCAGCCAAGATTCCGGAGGGAGATTGTATCAGCCCCAGCATTTT.